Sequencing of this T cell receptor (beta chain) was carried out in a study of brain T cells in children with intractable seizures. As for time point: blood from clinic visit 5 months post-surgery; TSC patient then seizure free. Surgery cases with the highest brain T cell transcript signatures were chosen for sequencing. Pre-surgery treatment included at least one anti-epileptic drug. Study-level findings and limits: Pre-surgery blood may have been undersampled, hiding some clones.

With regard to this clone: What it binds is not known.

The table came from immunoSEQ multiplex PCR; TCRdb's copy has only in-frame clones and leaves some out. This repertoire shows about 340,000 clones, about 93% found once; its top ten account for roughly 5.7%. After removal of 2 bases from V and 10 bases from J, the junction contained 5 bases not matched to a gene. CDR3 length equals 13 residues. The germline V gene has CDR1 SGHRS and CDR2 YFSETQ. The sample here was peripheral blood, taken roughly 5 months after surgery. The rearrangement uses TRBV5-1 and TRBJ2-1; TRBD1 matches 8 bases. The receptor's source is a boy less than two years old with tuberous sclerosis and intractable seizures. CDR3 amino acids: CASSLRTGNEQFF. CDR3 DNA sequence: TGCGCCAGCAGCTTACGGACAGGGAACGAGCAGTTCTTC.